Following are 26 T cell receptor beta chains from one sample sequenced in a study of Ad26.COV2.S vaccination and SARS-CoV-2 variants. Treatment described: 15 to 20 received Ad26.COV2.S at low or high dose, single or two shots; about 5 received placebo; per-sample allocation not given. At day 63 after the first vaccine or placebo injection, samples were drawn. Some clones are missing from TCRdb's copy, which holds only in-frame ones; the method was immunoSEQ multiplex PCR. The sample lists more than 400,000 clones, 90% occurring once. Here the sequenced sample was peripheral blood, taken in a trial of Ad26.COV2.S vaccine versus placebo. These receptors were obtained from a person aged 18-65 years who received the Ad26.COV2.S COVID-19 vaccine or a placebo.

The CDR3 sequence: CASASGTDTGELFF. The CDR3 DNA sequence: TGTGCCAGCGCCTCCGGGACTGACACCGGGGAGCTGTTTTTT. The V gene is TRBV27, the J gene TRBJ2-2, with D possibly being TRBD2 (6 bases). Germline-derived CDR1 and CDR2 are MNHEY and SMNVEV (reference sequence). Trimming removed 8 bases at V and 3 bases at J, with 13 bases between. The CDR3 extends over 14 amino acids.

The chain uses TRBV7-9 and TRBJ1-2; D remains ambiguous. The CDR3 is made up of 15 amino acids. V lost 5 bases and J lost 8, with 21 bases in between. Germline V lookup: CDR1 SEHNR, CDR2 FQNEAQ (reference sequence). The CDR3 bases are TGTGCCAGCAGCCTTACCGGGTCCCCAGGTGGGGGCTACACCTTC. This codes for CASSLTGSPGGGYTF. Full variable domain (remainder filled in from reference TRBV7-9 and TRBJ1-2): DTGVSQNPRHKITKRGQNVTFRCDPISEHNRLYWYRQTLGQGPEFLTYFQNEAQLEKSRLLSDRFSAERPKGSFSTLEIQRTEQGDSAMYLCASSLTGSPGGGYTFGSGTRLTVV.

This chain joins TRBV28 and TRBJ1-5; D is unresolved. CDR3 size: 11 residues. V lost 5 bases to trimming and J lost 10 bases, with 9 bases between them. CDR1 is MDHEN and CDR2 is SYDVKM in the germline V gene. DNA for the CDR3: TGTGCCAGCAGTCCACCAGGCCCCCAGCATTTT. This sequence encodes CASSPPGPQHF.

This chain connects TRBV7-2 to TRBJ2-5; D call uncertain. Germline assignment: CDR1 SGHTA and CDR2 FQGNSA. V dropped 2 bases and J dropped 7 bases, with 14 bases sitting between them. There are 14 residues in the CDR3. The CDR3 here is CASSLMKNLGTQYF. The CDR3 region has the DNA TGTGCCAGCAGCTTAATGAAAAACCTGGGGACCCAGTACTTC.

Comment on this clone: The identical CDR3 is also encoded by other nucleotide sequences in the sample. V and J are TRBV28 and TRBJ2-7; D is unclear. With 4 bases removed from V and 0 bases from J, the gap between germline ends came to 7 bases. Germline V gene lookup returns CDR1 MDHEN and CDR2 SYDVKM. The CDR3 totals 13 residues. The CDR3 region is CASSSHSSYEQYF. In nucleotides, the CDR3 is TGTGCCAGCAGTTCCCACTCCTCCTACGAGCAGTACTTC. The variable domain in full, completed from reference TRBV28 and TRBJ2-7, reads DVKVTQSSRYLVKRTGEKVFLECVQDMDHENMFWYRQDPGLGLRLIYFSYDVKMKEKGDIPEGYSVSREKKERFSLILESASTNQTSMYLCASSSHSSYEQYFGPGTRLTVT.

The CDR3 reads CSARYQETQYF. CDR3 in DNA: TGCAGTGCTAGATATCAAGAGACCCAGTACTTC. The V call is TRBV20-1, the J call TRBJ2-5; no definite D call. The CDR3 runs 11 residues. CDR1 and CDR2 (germline): DFQATT, SNEGSKA (reference sequence). Trimming removed 2 bases at V and 2 bases at J, with 3 bases between.

The rearrangement joins TRBV5-1 to TRBJ1-5; D might be TRBD1 (6 bases). Trimming cost V 0 bases and J 8 bases, with 12 bases left between them. The CDR3 extends over 14 amino acids. Germline V gene lookup returns CDR1 SGHRS and CDR2 YFSETQ. The CDR3 reads CASSLEGGMKPQHF. In DNA, the CDR3 is TGCGCCAGCAGCTTGGAGGGGGGAATGAAGCCCCAGCATTTT.

The V and J genes are TRBV10-3 and TRBJ2-2; 8 bases are shared with TRBD2. The germline gives CDR1 ENHRY, CDR2 SYGVKD. The CDR3 extends over 17 amino acids. J lost 4 bases, V lost 0 bases, and 7 bases had no gene match. This chain's CDR3 is CAISESDSGMSTGELFF. In nucleotides, the CDR3 is TGTGCCATCAGTGAGTCGGATAGCGGGATGAGCACCGGGGAGCTGTTTTTT.

Concerning this clone: The sample has other DNA sequences that encode this CDR3 too. The V call is TRBV7-2, the J call TRBJ2-3; D remains unclear. Germline V CDR1 and CDR2: SGHTA, FQGNSA. V was shortened by 3 bases and J by 0 bases, with 7 bases between the two germline ends. The CDR3 totals 14 residues. The CDR3 coding sequence is TGTGCCAGCAGCTTCGGCCAGAGCACAGATACGCAGTATTTT. Translation: CASSFGQSTDTQYF. The full variable domain, rest sourced from reference TRBV7-2 and TRBJ2-3, is GAGVSQSPSNKVTEKGKDVELRCDPISGHTALYWYRQSLGQGLEFLIYFQGNSAPDKSGLPSDRFSAERTGGSVSTLTIQRTQQEDSAVYLCASSFGQSTDTQYFGPGTRLTVL.

The rearrangement links TRBV19 to TRBJ1-6; possibly TRBD1 for D (5 bases). The CDR3 sequence is 14 residues long. Trimming removed 8 bases at V and 7 bases at J, with 15 bases between. Germline values: CDR1 LNHDA, CDR2 SQIVND (reference sequence). The CDR3 loop is CASGLQGANSPLHF. The CDR3 DNA sequence: TGTGCCAGTGGACTTCAGGGCGCCAATTCACCCCTCCACTTT.

The chain carries TRBV15 and TRBJ2-1; D not certain. Trimming left V 1 base short and J 10 bases short, with 5 bases between. CDR3 length equals 11 residues. CDR1 and CDR2 (germline): LNHNV, YYDKDF (reference sequence). CDR3 sequence reads: CATSRGREQFF. CDR3 DNA: TGTGCCACCAGCAGAGGGCGGGAGCAGTTCTTC. The variable domain in full, completed from reference TRBV15 and TRBJ2-1, reads DAMVIQNPRYQVTQFGKPVTLSCSQTLNHNVMYWYQQKSSQAPKLLFHYYDKDFNNEADTPDNFQSRRPNTSFCFLDIRSPGLGDTAMYLCATSRGREQFFGPGTRLTVL.

The sample holds one count of this clone. The chain carries TRBV4-1 and TRBJ2-7; TRBD1 is a possible D gene (8 bases). Germline CDR1 and CDR2: MGHRA and YSYEKL. Trimming left V 0 bases short and J 3 bases short, with 18 bases between. The CDR3 consists of 17 residues. This chain's CDR3 is CASSQDPGGTGVYEQYF. The CDR3 bases are TGCGCCAGCAGCCAAGATCCCGGGGGGACAGGTGTCTACGAGCAGTACTTC.

The chain has TRBV18 and TRBJ1-6, with TRBD1 as a possible D gene (5 bases). Trimming removed 2 bases at V and 0 bases at J, with 8 bases between. The V gene's germline CDR1 is KGHSH and CDR2 LQKENI. The CDR3 totals 16 residues. CDR3 region: CASSPDSSSYNSPLHF. Here the CDR3 DNA reads TGTGCCAGCTCACCAGACAGCAGCTCCTATAATTCACCCCTCCACTTT.

The chain joins TRBV6-2 or TRBV6-3 to TRBJ2-1; TRBD2 is a possible D gene (6 bases). CDR3 length equals 17 residues. Per the germline V gene, CDR1 is MNHEY and CDR2 is SVGEGT. Trimming took off 0 bases at V and 0 bases at J, with 12 bases between the two ends. Here the CDR3 DNA reads TGTGCCAGCAGTTACTCGAGGCTAGCGAGCTCCTACAATGAGCAGTTCTTC. Translated: CASSYSRLASSYNEQFF.

The rearrangement links TRBV5-1 to TRBJ2-2; possibly TRBD1 for D (5 bases). This CDR3 spans 14 amino acids. The germline gives CDR1 SGHRS, CDR2 YFSETQ. V was pared by 5 bases and J by 0 bases, with 8 bases between. CDR3 in DNA: TGCGCCAGCAGGACAGCCGCGAACACCGGGGAGCTGTTTTTT. Encoded protein: CASRTAANTGELFF. The full variable domain, its missing parts supplied by reference TRBV5-1 and TRBJ2-2, is KAGVTQTPRYLIKTRGQQVTLSCSPISGHRSVSWYQQTPGQGLQFLFEYFSETQRNKGNFPGRFSGRQFSNSRSEMNVSTLELGDSALYLCASRTAANTGELFFGEGSRLTVL.

The V and J genes are TRBV6-5 and TRBJ1-4, with D maybe TRBD1 (6 bases). Trimming pared 5 bases from V and 5 bases from J, leaving 12 bases between. The CDR3 sequence is 14 residues long. Germline-derived CDR1 and CDR2 are MNHEY and SVGAGI. CDR3 protein: CASSLDRTNEKLFF. The CDR3 nucleotides are TGTGCCAGCAGTCTCGACAGGACAAATGAAAAACTGTTTTTT.

Concerning this clone itself: Distinct nucleotide sequences in the sample also encode this CDR3. V and J are TRBV27 and TRBJ2-1, with 16 bases aligning to TRBD2. Trimming removed 5 bases from V and 9 bases from J; junction bases left unmatched: 4. This CDR3 contains 15 residues. Germline values: CDR1 MNHEY, CDR2 SMNVEV (reference sequence). Here the CDR3 reads CASSPGTSGRGEQFF. The CDR3, as DNA: TGTGCCAGCAGTCCCGGGACTAGCGGGAGGGGTGAGCAGTTCTTC.

The chain carries TRBV7-2 and TRBJ2-2; D gene unclear. The CDR3 loop spans 13 amino acids. V lost 3 bases, J lost 2 bases, and 4 bases lay in between. Germline V gives CDR1 SGHTA, CDR2 FQGNSA. The CDR3 protein is CASSFINTGELFF. The CDR3 region has the DNA TGTGCCAGCAGCTTTATCAACACCGGGGAGCTGTTTTTT.

V and J are TRBV28 and TRBJ2-7; 7 nucleotides match TRBD2. Germline CDR1 and CDR2: MDHEN and SYDVKM. V trimming: 7 bases; J trimming: 0 bases; junction bases outside the gene matches: 6. The CDR3 runs to 14 residues. The CDR3 spells CASNGGRASYEQYF. The CDR3 DNA follows: TGTGCCAGCAATGGAGGGAGGGCCTCCTACGAGCAGTACTTC.

This chain connects TRBV9 to TRBJ1-4; TRBD1 might be the D (5 bases). This CDR3 has 15 amino acids. With 3 bases removed from V and 5 bases from J, the gap between germline ends came to 14 bases. CDR1 is SGDLS and CDR2 is YYNGEE in the germline V gene. The CDR3, as DNA: TGTGCCAGCAGCGGAGTGGGGACGGGGAATGAAAAACTGTTTTTT. Translating it yields CASSGVGTGNEKLFF.

The V gene is TRBV19, the J gene TRBJ1-5, with a possible D match to TRBD1 (5 bases). The CDR3 loop spans 13 amino acids. V lost 6 bases, J lost 4 bases, and 10 bases lay in between. CDR1 LNHDA and CDR2 SQIVND come from the germline V gene (reference sequence). CDR3 loop: CASSTGFNQPQHF. In DNA form, the CDR3 reads TGTGCCAGTAGCACAGGTTTTAATCAGCCCCAGCATTTT. The entire variable domain, with the rest obtained from reference TRBV19 and TRBJ1-5, is as follows: DGGITQSPKYLFRKEGQNVTLSCEQNLNHDAMYWYRQDPGQGLRLIYYSQIVNDFQKGDIAEGYSVSREKKESFPLTVTSAQKNPTAFYLCASSTGFNQPQHFGDGTRLSIL.

V and J are TRBV7-3 and TRBJ2-3; D possibly corresponds to TRBD1 (6 bases). V was trimmed by 2 bases and J by 4 bases, leaving 7 bases between them. Germline V gene sequence: CDR1 SGHTA, CDR2 FQGTGA. This CDR3 is 13 amino acids long. CDR3 sequence: CASSLQGSDTQYF. As DNA, the CDR3 is TGTGCCAGCAGCTTACAGGGGTCAGATACGCAGTATTTT.

The chain links TRBV7-8 to TRBJ2-7, with 7 positions matching TRBD2. The CDR3 loop spans 15 amino acids. Unmatched junction bases numbered 4, after V lost 2 bases and J lost 0 bases. CDR1 SGHVS and CDR2 FQNEAQ come from the germline V gene. Here the CDR3 DNA reads TGTGCCAGCAGCTTAAAGGGCGGGAGCTCCTACGAGCAGTACTTC. It yields the protein CASSLKGGSSYEQYF. Supplemented by reference TRBV7-8 and TRBJ2-7, the full variable domain reads GAGVSQSPRYKVAKRGQDVALRCDPISGHVSLFWYQQALGQGPEFLTYFQNEAQLDKSGLPSDRFFAERPEGSVSTLKIQRTQQEDSAVYLCASSLKGGSSYEQYFGPGTRLTVT.

The rearrangement uses TRBV9 and TRBJ2-4, with 8 nucleotides matching TRBD2. In germline, CDR1 is SGDLS, CDR2 YYNGEE. Unmatched junction bases numbered 8, after V lost 5 bases and J lost 7 bases. The CDR3 is 14 residues long. CDR3 sequence reads: CASSSRAGANIQYF. CDR3 bases: TGTGCCAGCAGTTCTAGAGCGGGAGCGAACATTCAGTACTTC.

The J gene is TRBJ1-1, the V gene TRBV18; D is perhaps TRBD1 (5 bases). This CDR3 has 15 amino acids. Looked up from germline, CDR1 is KGHSH and CDR2 is LQKENI. Trimming took off 0 bases at V and 3 bases at J, with 11 bases between the two ends. The DNA of the CDR3 is TGTGCCAGCTCACCACCTCTCGGGGCTGACACTGAAGCTTTCTTT. The encoded protein is CASSPPLGADTEAFF.

V is TRBV3-1 (or the pseudogene TRBV3-2) and J is TRBJ2-1, with D tentatively TRBD2 (6 bases). The CDR3 has 14 amino acids. Germline V lookup: CDR1 LGHDT, CDR2 YNNKEL (reference sequence). V dropped 2 bases and J dropped 9 bases, with 14 bases sitting between them. CDR3 DNA sequence: TGTGCCAGCAGCCAACCGAGGAGGGGACCTGAGCAGTTCTTC. Translated: CASSQPRRGPEQFF.